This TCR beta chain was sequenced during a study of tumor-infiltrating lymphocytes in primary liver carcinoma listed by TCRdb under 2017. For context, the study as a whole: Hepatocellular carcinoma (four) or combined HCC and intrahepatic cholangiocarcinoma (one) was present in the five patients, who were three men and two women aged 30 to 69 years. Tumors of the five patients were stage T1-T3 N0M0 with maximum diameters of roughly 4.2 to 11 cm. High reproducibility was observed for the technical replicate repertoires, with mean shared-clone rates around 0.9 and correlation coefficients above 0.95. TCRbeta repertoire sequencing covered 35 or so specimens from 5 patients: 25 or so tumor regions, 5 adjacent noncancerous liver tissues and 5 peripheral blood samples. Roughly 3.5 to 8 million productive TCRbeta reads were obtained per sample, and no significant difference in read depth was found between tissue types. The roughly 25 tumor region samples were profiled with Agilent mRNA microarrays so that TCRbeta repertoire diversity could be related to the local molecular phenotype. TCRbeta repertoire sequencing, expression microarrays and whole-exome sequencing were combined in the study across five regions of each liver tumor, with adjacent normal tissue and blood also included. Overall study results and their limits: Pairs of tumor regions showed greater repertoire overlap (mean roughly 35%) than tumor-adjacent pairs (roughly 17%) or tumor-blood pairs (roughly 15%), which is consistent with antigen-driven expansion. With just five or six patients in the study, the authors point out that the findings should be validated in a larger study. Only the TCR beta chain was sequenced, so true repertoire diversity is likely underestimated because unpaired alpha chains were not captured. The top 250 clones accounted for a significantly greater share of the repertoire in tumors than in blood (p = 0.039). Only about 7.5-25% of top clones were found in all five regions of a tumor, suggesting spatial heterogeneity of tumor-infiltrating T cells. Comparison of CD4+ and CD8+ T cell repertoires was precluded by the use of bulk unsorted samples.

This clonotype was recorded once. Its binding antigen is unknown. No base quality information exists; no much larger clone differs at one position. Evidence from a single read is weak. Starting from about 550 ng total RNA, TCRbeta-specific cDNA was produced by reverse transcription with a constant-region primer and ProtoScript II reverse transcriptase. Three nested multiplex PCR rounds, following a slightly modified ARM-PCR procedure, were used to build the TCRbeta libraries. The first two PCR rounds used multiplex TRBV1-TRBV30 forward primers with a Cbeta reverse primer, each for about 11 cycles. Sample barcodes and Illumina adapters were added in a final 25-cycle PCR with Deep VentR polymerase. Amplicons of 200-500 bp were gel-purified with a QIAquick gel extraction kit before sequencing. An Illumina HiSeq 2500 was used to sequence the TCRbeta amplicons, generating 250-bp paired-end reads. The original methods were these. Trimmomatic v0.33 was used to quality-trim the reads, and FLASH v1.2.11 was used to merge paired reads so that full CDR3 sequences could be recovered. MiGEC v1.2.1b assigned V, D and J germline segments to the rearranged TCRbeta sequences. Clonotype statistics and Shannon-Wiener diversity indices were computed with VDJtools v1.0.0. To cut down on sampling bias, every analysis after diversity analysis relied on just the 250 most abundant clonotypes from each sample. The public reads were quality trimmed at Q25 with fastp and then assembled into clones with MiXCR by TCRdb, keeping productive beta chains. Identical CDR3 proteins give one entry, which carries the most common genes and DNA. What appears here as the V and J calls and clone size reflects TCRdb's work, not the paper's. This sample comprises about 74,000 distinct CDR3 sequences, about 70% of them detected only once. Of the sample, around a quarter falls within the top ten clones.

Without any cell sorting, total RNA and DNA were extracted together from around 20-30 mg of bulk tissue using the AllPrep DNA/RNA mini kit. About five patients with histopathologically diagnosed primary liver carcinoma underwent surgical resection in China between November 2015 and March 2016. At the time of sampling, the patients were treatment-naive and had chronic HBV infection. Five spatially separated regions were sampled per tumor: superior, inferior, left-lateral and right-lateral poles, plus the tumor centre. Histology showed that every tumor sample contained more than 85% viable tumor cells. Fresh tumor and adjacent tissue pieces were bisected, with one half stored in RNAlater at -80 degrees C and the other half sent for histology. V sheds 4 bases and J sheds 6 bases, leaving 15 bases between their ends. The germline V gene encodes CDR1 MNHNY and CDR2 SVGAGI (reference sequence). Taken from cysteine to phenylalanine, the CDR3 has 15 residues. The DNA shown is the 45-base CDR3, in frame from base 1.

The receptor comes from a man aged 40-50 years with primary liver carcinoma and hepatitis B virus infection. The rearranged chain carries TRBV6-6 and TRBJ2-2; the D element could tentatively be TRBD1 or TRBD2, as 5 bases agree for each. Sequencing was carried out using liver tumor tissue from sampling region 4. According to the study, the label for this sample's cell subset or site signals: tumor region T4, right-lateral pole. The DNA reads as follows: TGTGCCAGCAGTTCCCTGACAGCGGTTTCCGGGGAGCTGTTTTTT. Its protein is CASSSLTAVSGELFF.